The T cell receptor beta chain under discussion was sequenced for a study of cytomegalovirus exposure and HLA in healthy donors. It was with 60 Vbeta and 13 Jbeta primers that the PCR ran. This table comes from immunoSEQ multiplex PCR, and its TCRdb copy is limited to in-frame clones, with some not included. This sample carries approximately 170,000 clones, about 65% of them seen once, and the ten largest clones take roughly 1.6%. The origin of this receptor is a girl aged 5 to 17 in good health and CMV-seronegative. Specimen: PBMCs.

CDR3 sequence: CASSQGQGGLYEQYF. The CDR3 nucleotides read TGCGCCAGCAGCCAGGGACAGGGGGGTCTGTACGAGCAGTACTTC. The genes are TRBV4-1 and TRBJ2-7; 11 bases align to TRBD1. The length of the CDR3 is 15 residues. Germline trimming cut 3 bases from V and 4 bases from J; bases unmatched to any gene: 5. Germline lookup yields CDR1 MGHRA and CDR2 YSYEKL.